This T cell receptor (beta chain) was captured in a study of OX40 agonist ivuxolimab in advanced cancers. Background on the study: Three patients responded partially, comprising one with hepatocellular carcinoma and two with cutaneous melanoma.

CDR3 length: 15 amino acids. The ends were cut back, 3 bases at V and 7 bases at J, with 16 bases in the middle. CDR1 and CDR2 (germline): MGHRA, YSYEKL. The data were produced by immunoSEQ multiplex PCR, yet TCRdb's version contains in-frame clones alone and is incomplete. The top ten clones hold around 20% of a sample with tens of thousands of clones, 80% to 95% of them seen once. The starting material was CD4+ or CD8+ T cells sorted from blood, obtained in a trial of the OX40 agonist ivuxolimab. This chain joins TRBV4-1 and TRBJ1-5; D might be TRBD1 (5 bases). The sequence was collected from an adult with an advanced solid tumor such as melanoma, head and neck, liver or kidney cancer. The CDR3 is CASSHVGEVDQPQHF. As DNA, the CDR3 is TGCGCCAGCAGCCACGTAGGGGAGGTAGACCAGCCCCAGCATTTT.